This TCR beta chain was found in a study of patients and donors after allogeneic stem cell transplantation. TCRdb re-called the RT-PCR reads with MiXCR, one entry per CDR3 protein. The sample consists of some 30,000 distinct CDR3 sequences, about 37% of them appearing once. The J segment lost 1 base and the V segment lost 8 bases, leaving 1 base of the junction unmatched. This CDR3 is built from 14 residues. The receptor's source is a human donor who was either an allogeneic HSCT recipient or a stem cell or donor lymphocyte infusion donor (not recorded which). It is not recorded whose cells these are; they may come from a transplant donor. The sample taken for sequencing was blood, either unsorted or a sorted T cell fraction (not recorded which). The rearrangement joins TRBV12-3 or TRBV12-4 to TRBJ2-6; 8 bases agree with TRBD1. The DNA for the CDR3 is TGTGCCAGCCAGGGGGCGTCTGGGGCCAACGTCCTGACTTTC. Protein sequence: CASQGASGANVLTF.